Below, 17 T cell receptor beta chains from the same sample are listed, as sequenced in a study of blood T cell repertoires in COVID-19. The table came from immunoSEQ multiplex PCR; TCRdb's copy has only in-frame clones and leaves some out. The top ten hold about 5% of the sample, which has about 220,000 clones, more than 75% seen once. Sample: peripheral blood. The origin of the receptors is a woman in her 70s with COVID-19, enrolled during active disease.

The chain joins TRBV4-2 to TRBJ2-1; tentatively, D is TRBD1 (5 bases). CDR1 is LGHNA and CDR2 is YNFKEQ in the germline V gene. The length of the CDR3 is 15 residues. V dropped 0 bases and J dropped 8 bases, with 14 bases sitting between them. CDR3: CASSQEGAPRDEQFF. As DNA, the CDR3 is TGTGCCAGCAGCCAAGAAGGCGCACCCAGGGATGAGCAGTTCTTC.

The chain employs TRBV2 and TRBJ2-7, with D possibly matching TRBD2 (6 bases). The V gene lost 6 bases and the J gene lost 6 bases, with 12 bases spanning the gap. CDR3 length equals 12 residues. Germline V CDR1 and CDR2: SNHLY, FYNNEI. CDR3 DNA: TGTGCCAGCAGGGGAGGAGGGAGCGAGCAGTACTTC. Translation gives CASRGGGSEQYF.

The V gene is TRBV5-1, the J gene TRBJ2-5; 7 nucleotides agree with TRBD1. The CDR3 covers 16 residues. Germline values: CDR1 SGHRS, CDR2 YFSETQ. J gave up 1 base and V 0 bases, and 6 bases lay outside the gene matches. The CDR3: CASSLALQGSQETQYF. The DNA for the CDR3 is TGCGCCAGCAGCTTGGCCTTACAGGGGTCCCAAGAGACCCAGTACTTC.

The J gene is TRBJ1-1, the V gene TRBV18, with D perhaps TRBD1 (6 bases). Trimming took off 6 bases at V and 5 bases at J, with 16 bases between the two ends. This CDR3 comprises 14 residues. Germline loops: CDR1 KGHSH, CDR2 LQKENI. CDR3 coding DNA: TGTGCCAGCTCCTCCAACAGGGAAAGAACTGAAGCTTTCTTT. It encodes CASSSNRERTEAFF.

The rearrangement joins TRBV10-3 to TRBJ1-1; the match to TRBD1 covers 10 bases. The ends lost 5 bases at V and 1 base at J; junction bases unmatched: 10. The CDR3 covers 17 residues. Germline loops: CDR1 ENHRY, CDR2 SYGVKD. The CDR3 is CAISPDRGLPQNTEAFF. CDR3 nucleotide sequence: TGTGCCATCAGTCCTGACAGGGGGCTACCCCAGAACACTGAAGCTTTCTTT.

In this sample, this clone turned up a few times. The V gene is TRBV19, the J gene TRBJ1-1; 8 bases line up with TRBD1. From germline, CDR1 is LNHDA and CDR2 SQIVND (reference sequence). The CDR3 has 16 amino acids. J was trimmed by 7 bases and V by 4 bases; bases with no gene match: 14. The DNA for the CDR3 is TGTGCCAGTAGTACATATCCCGGGACAGGTTATGGTGAAGCTTTCTTT. Amino acid sequence: CASSTYPGTGYGEAFF. Full variable domain (rest looked up from reference TRBV19 and TRBJ1-1): DGGITQSPKYLFRKEGQNVTLSCEQNLNHDAMYWYRQDPGQGLRLIYYSQIVNDFQKGDIAEGYSVSREKKESFPLTVTSAQKNPTAFYLCASSTYPGTGYGEAFFGQGTRLTVV.

This clone was detected only once. This chain uses TRBV5-1 with TRBJ2-1, with a tentative D call TRBD2 (5 bases). Trimming cost V 3 bases and J 8 bases, with 6 bases left between them. CDR3 length equals 11 residues. Germline-derived CDR1 and CDR2 are SGHRS and YFSETQ. The CDR3 region is CASSSRDEQFF. The CDR3 nucleotides are TGCGCCAGCAGCTCGAGGGATGAGCAGTTCTTC.

The V call is TRBV29-1, the J call TRBJ2-7; the D gene is possibly TRBD2 (6 bases). The germline V gene encodes CDR1 SQVTM and CDR2 ANQGSEA. The CDR3 has 12 amino acids. V lost 4 bases, J lost 3 bases, and 10 bases lay in between. CDR3 amino acids: CSVARGNYEQYF. The CDR3 DNA follows: TGCAGCGTTGCCCGGGGGAACTACGAGCAGTACTTC.

The CDR3 protein is CASSVDRGNNQPQHF. In DNA form, the CDR3 reads TGTGCCAGCAGCGTAGACAGGGGGAACAATCAGCCCCAGCATTTT. The J gene is TRBJ1-5, the V gene TRBV7-2; 9 positions agree with TRBD1. This CDR3 has 15 amino acids. Trimming at V came to 5 bases and at J to 3 bases, leaving 5 bases not matched to a gene. Germline assignment: CDR1 SGHTA and CDR2 FQGNSA.

As DNA, the CDR3 is TGTGCCAGCAGTTTACAGGGGGCTCCCCATAATCAGCCCCAGCATTTT. The encoded protein is CASSLQGAPHNQPQHF. The chain couples TRBV28 to TRBJ1-5, with TRBD1 matching over 8 bases. V shed 2 bases and J 4 bases; nucleotides not matched to a gene: 7. This CDR3 contains 16 residues. CDR1 MDHEN and CDR2 SYDVKM come from the germline V gene.

The V gene is TRBV19, the J gene TRBJ2-7, with D possibly being TRBD2 (6 bases). This CDR3 is built from 14 residues. Per the germline V gene, CDR1 is LNHDA and CDR2 is SQIVND (reference sequence). Trimming pared 1 base from V and 3 bases from J, leaving 10 bases between. The CDR3 region is CASSIGGKNYEQYF. In DNA form, the CDR3 reads TGTGCCAGTAGTATAGGCGGGAAAAACTACGAGCAGTACTTC.

V and J are TRBV9 and TRBJ2-1, with 10 bases matching TRBD2. Germline V lookup: CDR1 SGDLS, CDR2 YYNGEE. V gave up 0 bases and J gave up 2 bases; unmatched junction bases: 5. CDR3 length: 17 amino acids. The CDR3 loop reads CASSVGTSGRTYNEQFF. CDR3 coding DNA: TGTGCCAGCAGCGTAGGGACTAGCGGACGCACCTACAATGAGCAGTTCTTC.

J is TRBJ1-2 and V is TRBV27; no definite D call. V shed 2 bases and J shed 6 bases, with 10 bases lying between them. The CDR3 sequence is 13 residues long. Germline V gene sequence: CDR1 MNHEY, CDR2 SMNVEV (reference sequence). The CDR3 reads CASSLREDDGYTF. CDR3 bases: TGTGCCAGCAGTTTACGGGAGGATGATGGCTACACCTTC.

V usage is TRBV6-5 and J usage is TRBJ2-3; TRBD1 aligns across 7 bases. The V gene end was trimmed by 4 bases and the J gene end by 3 bases; junction bases not matched to a gene: 7. The CDR3 runs to 15 residues. The V gene's germline CDR1 is MNHEY and CDR2 SVGAGI. CDR3 sequence (DNA): TGTGCCAGCAGTTTCCAGACAGGGAGTACAGATACGCAGTATTTT. It is translated as CASSFQTGSTDTQYF.

V gene TRBV2 combines with J gene TRBJ2-2, with D unclear. The CDR3 extends over 15 amino acids. Trimming stripped 4 bases from V and 3 bases from J, with 12 bases between. Germline CDR1 and CDR2: SNHLY and FYNNEI. The CDR3 sequence is CASSVSPPDTGELFF. Here the CDR3 DNA reads TGTGCCAGCAGTGTTAGCCCCCCGGACACCGGGGAGCTGTTTTTT.

This sequence joins TRBV5-4 and TRBJ1-6; 11 nucleotides match TRBD1. Germline CDR1 reads SGHNT; CDR2 reads YYREEE (reference sequence). This CDR3 spans 15 amino acids. J was trimmed by 10 bases and V by 4 bases; bases with no gene match: 7. The DNA for the CDR3 is TGTGCCAGCAGCCCGCGGACAGGGGGCGGCTCACCCCTCCACTTT. Translated, it gives CASSPRTGGGSPLHF.

The gene calls are TRBV12-3 or TRBV12-4 and TRBJ2-7; D is uncertain. The CDR3 totals 12 residues. The ends were cut back, 5 bases at V and 0 bases at J, with 5 bases in the middle. The CDR3 nucleotides read TGTGCCAGCAGTCGACTCTCCTACGAGCAGTACTTC. It encodes CASSRLSYEQYF.